This TCR beta chain is drawn from a study of CD8 T cells in ankylosing spondylitis. Overall study results and limits: Clones linked to the disease showed a CD8+ phenotype. They occurred at relatively low frequencies in peripheral blood. There were earlier reports of some motif variants in reactive arthritis synovial fluid and blood.

TCRdb itself ran the 5' RACE reads through MiXCR, one entry per CDR3 protein. The table shows approximately 260,000 distinct CDR3 sequences, with 15% to 20% occurring only once. This clonotype was recorded a few times. The antigen is undetermined. CDR3 size: 15 residues. Germline CDR1 reads SGHVS; CDR2 reads FQNEAQ. Germline trimming cut 4 bases from V and 4 bases from J; bases unmatched to any gene: 1. The TCR comes from a male donor with ankylosing spondylitis or in good health (not recorded which). Sequencing used blood, either unsorted or a sorted T cell fraction (not recorded which). J is TRBJ2-2 and V is TRBV7-8; 12 bases line up with TRBD2. CDR3: CASSSTSGSTGELFF. The DNA for the CDR3 is TGTGCCAGCAGCTCGACTAGCGGGAGCACCGGGGAGCTGTTTTTT.